Each of the 23 T cell receptor beta chains below was sequenced from the same sample in a study of T cell repertoires in aging, cancer and after chemotherapy. Amplification of TCR beta used genomic DNA extracted from peripheral blood. Rearranged V-D-J TRB sequences were amplified with a mixed TRB-A/B primer pool. TCRdb re-derived calls from the multiplex PCR reads in MiXCR, one entry per CDR3 protein. The data hold about 2,000 distinct CDR3 sequences, with roughly 25% observed a single time. Specimen: blood. These receptors all stem from a human donor with a solid tumor.

About this clonotype: This may be a read error, as it is one base from a much larger clone. This chain uses TRBV4-3 with TRBJ2-7; D is uncertain. The CDR3 has 16 amino acids. The ends were cut back, 1 base at V and 0 bases at J, with 13 bases in the middle. Germline CDR1 is LGHNA and CDR2 is YSLEER. The CDR3 region has the DNA TGCGCCAGCAGCCAAGGTGAATGTGAGAGCTCCTACGAGCAGTACTTC. This encodes CASSQGECESSYEQYF.

Details on this clonotype: Being one base from a much bigger clone, this may be a read error. This chain links TRBV20-1 with TRBJ1-5; no firm D call. V lost 6 bases, J lost 3 bases, and 12 bases lay in between. The CDR3 sequence is 13 residues long. The germline V gene encodes CDR1 DFQATT and CDR2 SNEGSKA (reference sequence). The CDR3 here is CSAPHGVNQPQHF. The CDR3 bases are TGCAGTGCCCCCCACGGGGTCAATCAGCCCCAGCATTTT.

This clonotype has just a few counts. The chain is built from TRBV12-3 or TRBV12-4 and TRBJ1-1; a weak D match, TRBD1 (6 bases). The CDR3 covers 12 residues. Trimming pared 6 bases from V and 6 bases from J, leaving 11 bases between. The CDR3 region is CASSLRGAEAFF. In DNA form, the CDR3 reads TGTGCCAGCAGCCTCAGGGGCGCTGAAGCTTTCTTT.

This clonotype is labeled medium-sized. This chain connects TRBV19 to TRBJ2-1, with a weak D call TRBD2 (6 bases). CDR3 length: 13 amino acids. Germline V gene lookup returns CDR1 LNHDA and CDR2 SQIVND (reference sequence). V dropped 3 bases and J dropped 4 bases, with 7 bases sitting between them. The CDR3 region is CASSMGLYNEQFF. The CDR3 DNA follows: TGTGCCAGTAGTATGGGACTTTACAATGAGCAGTTCTTC. The full variable domain, rest sourced from reference TRBV19 and TRBJ2-1, is DGGITQSPKYLFRKEGQNVTLSCEQNLNHDAMYWYRQDPGQGLRLIYYSQIVNDFQKGDIAEGYSVSREKKESFPLTVTSAQKNPTAFYLCASSMGLYNEQFFGPGTRLTVL.

This clonotype qualifies as medium-sized (0.01 to 0.1%). V gene TRBV5-1 combines with J gene TRBJ1-2; no definite D call. Trimming shortened V by 2 bases and J by 5 bases, and 7 bases separated the two germline ends. The CDR3 has 12 residues. Germline CDR1 and CDR2: SGHRS and YFSETQ. The CDR3 region has the DNA TGCGCCAGCAGCTTAGACCGGTATGGCTACACCTTC. Protein: CASSLDRYGYTF.

Only one count was recorded for this clonotype. V and J are TRBV7-6 and TRBJ2-3, with 7 bases lining up with TRBD2. V trimming: 2 bases; J trimming: 1 base; junction bases outside the gene matches: 9. CDR1 and CDR2 (germline): SGHVS, FNYEAQ. CDR3 length: 17 amino acids. CDR3 nucleotide sequence: TGTGCCAGCAGCTTAAGATTGGCGGGAGAGGGCACAGATACGCAGTATTTT. This codes for CASSLRLAGEGTDTQYF.

This clonotype ranks as medium-sized. This chain uses TRBV4-2 with TRBJ2-1; the match to TRBD2 covers 11 bases. Losses at the gene ends were 0 bases for V and 8 bases for J; bases not matched to a gene: 6. The length of the CDR3 is 16 residues. Germline V gene sequence: CDR1 LGHNA, CDR2 YNFKEQ. The CDR3 reads CASSQDSGRATDEQFF. Written as DNA, the CDR3 is TGTGCCAGCAGCCAAGATAGCGGGAGGGCTACCGATGAGCAGTTCTTC.

Within the sample, this clonotype is hyperexpanded (1% or more). The chain recombines TRBV29-1 with TRBJ2-1; 9 nucleotides line up with TRBD1. The V and J ends lost 7 bases and 6 bases, in that order; junction bases with no gene match: 4. This CDR3 has 12 amino acids. Germline loops: CDR1 SQVTM, CDR2 ANQGSEA. Written as DNA, the CDR3 is TGCAGCGGCGGGACAGGGACCAATGAGCAGTTCTTC. Translating it yields CSGGTGTNEQFF.

V gene TRBV18 combines with J gene TRBJ2-5; TRBD2 might be the D (6 bases). The CDR3 is 18 residues long. V lost 3 bases, J lost 8 bases, and 28 bases lay in between. Germline V gene sequence: CDR1 KGHSH, CDR2 LQKENI. CDR3 region: CASSPSSVVGLPGTTQYF. The CDR3 DNA reads TGTGCCAGCTCACCCTCGTCAGTTGTGGGACTTCCCGGTACCACCCAGTACTTC.

This clonotype was counted a few times. The V and J genes are TRBV28 and TRBJ1-5, with D unresolved. Deletions cut 7 bases from V and 6 bases from J, with 25 bases between. Germline CDR1 MDHEN, CDR2 SYDVKM. The CDR3 runs 17 residues. This CDR3 reads CASKRPGRHRMGQPQHF. The CDR3 region has the DNA TGTGCCAGCAAGCGGCCTGGGAGACACAGAATGGGTCAGCCCCAGCATTTT.

J is TRBJ2-5 and V is TRBV9, with 7 positions matching TRBD1. The CDR3 is 14 amino acids. Per the germline V gene, CDR1 is SGDLS and CDR2 is YYNGEE. V shed 0 bases, J shed 2 bases, and the junction held 1 base outside the gene matches. Written as DNA, the CDR3 is TGTGCCAGCAGCGTAGGGGGACAGCAAGAGACCCAGTACTTC. It codes for CASSVGGQQETQYF.

This clonotype ranks as medium-sized. The chain joins TRBV19 to TRBJ2-1, with 7 bases that match TRBD1. Germline-derived CDR1 and CDR2 are LNHDA and SQIVND (reference sequence). This CDR3 has 15 residues. With 3 bases clipped from V and 0 bases from J, the junction kept 2 bases outside the gene matches. The CDR3 is CASSIWDSSYNEQFF. The CDR3 DNA reads TGTGCCAGTAGTATCTGGGACAGCTCCTACAATGAGCAGTTCTTC.

By its share, this clonotype is large (0.1 to 1%). The J gene is TRBJ2-7, the V gene TRBV29-1; 7 positions agree with TRBD2. The junction had 8 bases not matched to a gene; V was cut back by 3 bases and J by 3 bases. CDR3 length: 14 amino acids. Germline values: CDR1 SQVTM, CDR2 ANQGSEA. This CDR3 reads CSVEMGGRGYEQYF. DNA of the CDR3: TGCAGCGTTGAGATGGGCGGGAGAGGCTACGAGCAGTACTTC.

With regard to this clonotype: A much larger clone differs from this one at a single base, so this may be a read error. The chain has TRBV4-1 and TRBJ2-7; D remains unclear. Germline V gene sequence: CDR1 MGHRA, CDR2 YSYEKL. The CDR3 runs to 12 residues. The CDR3 nucleotides read TGCGCCAGCAGCCAGGGTAGCTACAAGCAGTACTTC. Translated: CASSQGSYKQYF.

This clonotype is classed as medium-sized. The chain combines TRBV6-1 with TRBJ2-7; 8 bases align to TRBD2. Germline V gives CDR1 MNHNS, CDR2 SASEGT. CDR3 length: 15 amino acids. Unmatched junction bases numbered 6, after V lost 3 bases and J lost 2 bases. The CDR3 sequence is CASSDETAGAYEQYF. DNA for the CDR3: TGTGCCAGCAGTGATGAAACAGCGGGAGCCTACGAGCAGTACTTC.

The rearrangement joins TRBV9 to TRBJ1-2; 9 bases agree with TRBD1. Germline V lookup: CDR1 SGDLS, CDR2 YYNGEE. The junction had 7 bases not matched to a gene; V was cut back by 4 bases and J by 3 bases. This CDR3 has 15 residues. For the CDR3, the DNA is TGTGCCAGCAGCCCGGGGACAGGGCCTGACTATGGCTACACCTTC. Its translation: CASSPGTGPDYGYTF.

This clonotype is labeled as medium-sized (0.01 to 0.1%). The J gene is TRBJ2-1, the V gene TRBV5-4; TRBD1 matches at 8 bases. Germline V CDR1 and CDR2: SGHNT, YYREEE (reference sequence). V trimming: 5 bases; J trimming: 4 bases; junction bases outside the gene matches: 11. The CDR3 loop spans 16 amino acids. The CDR3 bases are TGTGCCAGCAGGCTCGGACAGGGTGATAAATACAATGAGCAGTTCTTC. Protein: CASRLGQGDKYNEQFF.

By sample share, this clonotype is medium-sized. The rearrangement joins TRBV7-9 to TRBJ1-4, with TRBD1 identical over 9 bases. The CDR3 spans 14 residues. V dropped 1 base and J dropped 7; count of bases not matched to a gene: 1. CDR1 and CDR2 from the germline V gene are SEHNR and FQNEAQ (reference sequence). The CDR3 spells CASSLVQGAEKLFF. The CDR3 DNA follows: TGTGCCAGCAGCTTAGTACAGGGGGCTGAAAAACTGTTTTTT.

By sample fraction, this clonotype is medium-sized. The J gene is TRBJ1-1, the V gene TRBV29-1; D uncertain. Trimming shortened V by 4 bases and J by 3 bases, and 9 bases separated the two germline ends. The CDR3 is 12 residues long. The germline V gene has CDR1 SQVTM and CDR2 ANQGSEA. CDR3: CSVGDLYTEAFF. CDR3 bases: TGCAGCGTTGGAGACCTCTACACTGAAGCTTTCTTT. The full variable domain, completed using reference TRBV29-1 and TRBJ1-1, is SAVISQKPSRDICQRGTSLTIQCQVDSQVTMMFWYRQQPGQSLTLIATANQGSEATYESGFVIDKFPISRPNLTFSTLTVSNMSPEDSSIYLCSVGDLYTEAFFGQGTRLTVV.

By proportion, this clonotype is medium-sized. The chain uses TRBV29-1 and TRBJ2-3; the D is unclear. The V gene's germline CDR1 is SQVTM and CDR2 ANQGSEA. Trimming removed 1 base at V and 4 bases at J, with 15 bases between. This CDR3 is built from 15 residues. CDR3 protein: CSVEGGPKGSDTQYF. CDR3 DNA: TGCAGCGTTGAAGGCGGCCCCAAGGGCTCAGATACGCAGTATTTT.

This clonotype is termed medium-sized (0.01 to 0.1%). The chain carries TRBV7-2 and TRBJ1-1; the D is unclear. There are 14 residues in the CDR3. V lost 0 bases, J lost 3 bases, and 8 bases lay in between. Germline CDR1 SGHTA, CDR2 FQGNSA. The CDR3 nucleotides are TGTGCCAGCAGCTTAGCCGCAGAGCACACTGAAGCTTTCTTT. Translated, it gives CASSLAAEHTEAFF.

This clonotype is medium-sized. The chain has TRBV4-1 and TRBJ2-3, with 8 positions matching TRBD1. V was pared by 1 base and J by 3 bases, with 12 bases of the junction left unmatched. This CDR3 has 18 residues. The germline CDR1 and CDR2 sequences are MGHRA and YSYEKL. The DNA for the CDR3 is TGCGCCAGCAGCCAAGGGGCAGGGGCAGGGGGCCTTACAGATACGCAGTATTTT. Amino acid sequence: CASSQGAGAGGLTDTQYF.

This clonotype has a single count. The V gene is TRBV14, the J gene TRBJ2-1; maybe TRBD2 (5 bases). The germline V gene encodes CDR1 SGHDN and CDR2 FVKESK. V was clipped by 1 base and J by 12 bases, with 13 bases between them. The CDR3 totals 13 residues. Written as DNA, the CDR3 is TGTGCCAGCAGCCAAGGTAGCGAGACGGGGCAGTTCTTC. Its protein product is CASSQGSETGQFF.